This T cell receptor beta chain was profiled in a study of blood T cells in healthy people across ages. The wider study: Per two T cells, template switching captured roughly one barcoded beta molecule. Regarding the study as a whole: From one million sequenced T cells, diversity estimates were lower bounds.

Germline loops: CDR1 SEHNR, CDR2 FQNEAQ (reference sequence). The CDR3 sequence is 14 residues long. Sample-barcoded 5' priming and a J-beta primer mix drove a second PCR of about 7 to 12 cycles. TCRdb reprocessed the 5' RACE reads with MiXCR, giving one entry per CDR3 protein. The sample contains roughly 1.5 million distinct CDR3 sequences, 35% to 45% of which appear only once. On this clonotype itself: Antigen unknown.

Ranging in age from roughly 6 to 90, the donors were healthy Caucasian individuals from Russia. The clonotype originates from a woman younger than 30 in good health. Sequenced material: blood. This chain joins TRBV7-9 and TRBJ2-4; TRBD2 matches 7 bases. The J call may be wrong; the DNA end is better matched by TRBJ2-5. The CDR3 loop reads CASSLSGAKGTQYF. The CDR3 region has the DNA TGTGCCAGCAGCTTAAGCGGGGCCAAGGGGACCCAGTACTTC.